This T cell receptor (beta chain) was recorded in a study of response to subunit inactivated influenza vaccine (dated by TCRdb to the late 2010s). With respect to the entire study: To follow how T cells responded to a trivalent subunit inactivated influenza vaccine, the researchers relied on deep quantitative profiling of the T cell receptor repertoire. Overall results and qualifications from the work: The authors suggested that each seasonal influenza vaccination may recruit only a limited number of new T cells.

Libraries were constructed by RT-PCR. Data came from an Illumina HiSeq 2500. Using fastp trimming at Q25 and MiXCR clonotype assembly, TCRdb reanalyzed the public sequencing data and kept in-frame beta chains. Every CDR3 protein is listed once, alongside the most common genes and DNA of its rows. This sample is represented by 200,000 to 300,000 distinct CDR3 sequences; 10% to 15% of them were singletons. The ten largest account for 7.8% of the sample. A word on this clonotype: Its antigen is currently not known. No base-level quality is on record; no much larger clone is a single base apart.

This clonotype was sampled from a man between 50 and 59 years old who received an inactivated influenza vaccine. Donor details come from another sample of the same person, matched by shared clones. This specimen was non-naive T cells sorted from PBMCs, taken approximately 15 days before vaccination. The sample's cell subset or site label is to be understood as: memory T cell fraction.

The sequence in DNA is TGCAGTGCTAGGTCCGGGACTAGCGATCGGGAGACCCAGTACTTC. Its translation reads: CSARSGTSDRETQYF. The V and J segments used are TRBV20-1 and TRBJ2-5, and 10 junction bases match TRBD2. Compared with germline, V lacks 3 bases and J lacks 5 bases; bases without a gene match: 9. The CDR3 numbers 15 residues from cysteine through phenylalanine. The kept DNA is CDR3 alone, 45 bases in frame from the first base. The germline V gene (reference sequence) gives CDR1 as DFQATT and CDR2 as SNEGSKA.